These 13 T cell receptor beta chains originate from one sample sequenced in a study of monozygotic twins with inflammatory bowel disease. Reanalyzing the 5' RACE reads, TCRdb keeps one entry per CDR3 protein, without DNA. The listing contains approximately 200,000 distinct CDR3 sequences. Source material: blood. The receptors shown here come from a human donor with ulcerative colitis or Crohn's disease, or a healthy co-twin of an affected twin (not recorded which).

V usage is TRBV20-1 and J usage is TRBJ1-2; absent DNA, TCRdb's TRBD1 call cannot be checked. The CDR3 runs to 13 residues. Germline CDR1 is DFQATT and CDR2 is SNEGSKA (reference sequence). CDR3 residues: CSASQGTGLGYTF.

The V and J genes are TRBV4-2 and TRBJ2-2; TCRdb calls TRBD1, which cannot be checked without DNA. CDR3 length: 15 amino acids. Germline V gene data show CDR1 as LGHNA and CDR2 as YNFKEQ. This CDR3 reads CASSTPDRNTGELFF.

The chain links TRBV19 to TRBJ1-2; the D gene TCRdb calls, TRBD1, cannot be checked with no DNA. The CDR3 is made up of 15 amino acids. The germline V gene encodes CDR1 LNHDA and CDR2 SQIVND (reference sequence). This CDR3 is CASKPNRDRGYGYTF.

The chain is built from TRBV7-2 and TRBJ2-1; with no DNA, the TCRdb D assignment of TRBD2 cannot be verified. Germline loops: CDR1 SGHTA, CDR2 FQGNSA. This CDR3 spans 16 amino acids. The CDR3 here is CASSLTLAGGYNEQFF.

The chain has TRBV7-9 and TRBJ2-7. Per the germline V gene, CDR1 is SEHNR and CDR2 is FQNEAQ (reference sequence). There are 13 residues in the CDR3. CDR3 sequence reads: CASSLGGYDEQYF.

V gene TRBV28 combines with J gene TRBJ1-6. Germline CDR1 and CDR2: MDHEN and SYDVKM. This CDR3 is 11 amino acids long. Here the CDR3 reads CASSEGSPLHF.

The J gene is TRBJ2-7, the V gene TRBV6-2 or TRBV6-3. The length of the CDR3 is 12 residues. Germline loops: CDR1 MNHEY, CDR2 SVGEGT. The CDR3: CASSDSTFEQYF.

The gene calls are TRBV29-1 and TRBJ1-1; lacking DNA, the TRBD1 call made by TCRdb goes unchecked. Germline CDR1 reads SQVTM; CDR2 reads ANQGSEA. The length of the CDR3 is 13 residues. CDR3 loop: CSVPGQMNTEAFF. The variable domain in full, with the rest retrieved from reference TRBV29-1 and TRBJ1-1, is SAVISQKPSRDICQRGTSLTIQCQVDSQVTMMFWYRQQPGQSLTLIATANQGSEATYESGFVIDKFPISRPNLTFSTLTVSNMSPEDSSIYLCSVPGQMNTEAFFGQGTRLTVV.

The chain employs TRBV20-1 and TRBJ2-7; there is no DNA to check the TCRdb D call of TRBD1. The CDR3 spans 15 residues. Germline V gives CDR1 DFQATT, CDR2 SNEGSKA (reference sequence). CDR3 residues: CSAIGRSGELYEQYF.

The rearrangement joins TRBV4-1 to TRBJ1-1; TCRdb's assignment of TRBD1 cannot be checked, as there is no DNA. The CDR3 extends over 17 amino acids. Germline V gives CDR1 MGHRA, CDR2 YSYEKL. CDR3 loop: CASSPQEGAIMNTEAFF.

The rearrangement joins TRBV5-5 to TRBJ1-1. CDR3 length equals 14 residues. Germline CDR1 is SGHKS and CDR2 is YYEKEE (reference sequence). CDR3 amino acids: CASSFKAGNTEAFF.

The chain is built from TRBV7-9 and TRBJ1-6; no DNA is available, so the TRBD1 call from TCRdb remains unchecked. This CDR3 has 15 residues. Germline CDR1 reads SEHNR; CDR2 reads FQNEAQ (reference sequence). This CDR3 is CASSLEGQGNSPLHF. The full variable domain, with the rest looked up from reference TRBV7-9 and TRBJ1-6, is DTGVSQNPRHKITKRGQNVTFRCDPISEHNRLYWYRQTLGQGPEFLTYFQNEAQLEKSRLLSDRFSAERPKGSFSTLEIQRTEQGDSAMYLCASSLEGQGNSPLHFGNGTRLTVT.

V usage is TRBV12-3 or TRBV12-4 and J usage is TRBJ1-1; the D call of TRBD1 rests on TCRdb alone, since no DNA is present to check it. This CDR3 is 12 amino acids long. The CDR3 sequence is CASSFTGNEAFF.